This T cell receptor (beta chain) was recovered during a study of blood T cells in healthy people across ages. Study-wide results and limits: Strong correlation linked observed beta diversity and percent naive T cells.

This clonotype was seen more than once but under ten times. Its target is not known. The CDR3 is 20 residues long. Germline lookup yields CDR1 SGHAT and CDR2 FQNNGV. J was trimmed by 0 bases and V by 4 bases; bases with no gene match: 15. Collection of about 9.4 milliliters of peripheral blood was performed for each donor. Samples each yielded at least 6 micrograms of total RNA. Using a J-beta primer mix together with a sample-barcoded 5' primer, a second PCR was run for roughly 6 to 12 cycles. A 12-random-nucleotide template-switch adaptor tagged each cDNA molecule. TCRdb recomputed calls from the 5' RACE reads with MiXCR, one row per CDR3 protein. The sample includes about 1.1 million distinct CDR3 sequences, more than 30% of them seen just once.

The sequence came from a man aged 18 to 29 in good health. This chain links TRBV11-2 with TRBJ2-3; the match to TRBD2 covers 11 bases. Sequencing was done on a sample of blood. CDR3 DNA: TGTGCCAGCAGCTCACACGAAGAAATAGCGGGGGGGACTAGCACAGATACGCAGTATTTT. Translating it yields CASSSHEEIAGGTSTDTQYF.